The rows below give T cell receptor beta chains drawn from one sample of a study of T cells in Graves' hyperthyroidism and ophthalmopathy. Using its own MiXCR run on the multiplex PCR reads, TCRdb lists one record per CDR3 protein. The table includes about 420,000 distinct CDR3 sequences, around a sixth detected once. The sample taken for sequencing was blood. These receptors originate from a woman between 18 and 29 years old with Graves' hyperthyroidism. Each CDR3 is given with its conserved first and last residue. Each record gives: J gene, clone size, V gene, D gene, CDR3 DNA, CDR3 protein. A D gene is named only where the DNA matches it firmly. Clone size is not always given. Where it is, it says once, few, many or a class for expanded clones.

J: TRBJ2-4
size: few
V: TRBV6-2/TRBV6-3
D: TRBD2
DNA: TGTGCCAGCAGTTACCCTACGGGCGGGGGGCGCATAAACATTCAGTACTTC
CDR3: CASSYPTGGGRINIQYF

J: TRBJ2-1
size: -
V: TRBV11-2
D: -
DNA: TGTGCCAGCAGCTTAGATCGGGGGTTCCCCAATGAGCAGTTCTTC
CDR3: CASSLDRGFPNEQFF

J: TRBJ2-3
size: many
V: TRBV20-1
D: TRBD2
DNA: TGCAGCGGGACTAGCGGGGGTGATACGCAGTATTTT
CDR3: CSGTSGGDTQYF

J: TRBJ2-3
size: -
V: TRBV2
D: TRBD2
DNA: TGTGCCGGTTCTAGCGGCCCCACAGATACGCAGTATTTT
CDR3: CAGSSGPTDTQYF

J: TRBJ1-1
size: many
V: TRBV7-9
D: -
DNA: TGTGCCAGCAGCTTAGATCCCCGGCAGGAAGCTTTCTTT
CDR3: CASSLDPRQEAFF

J: TRBJ2-2
size: many
V: TRBV2
D: TRBD2
DNA: TGTGCCAGCGTTCGAAGCCGCCCCTTCGGGACTAGCGGGAGAGAGAACACCGGGGAGCTGTTTTTT
CDR3: CASVRSRPFGTSGRENTGELFF

J: TRBJ1-4
size: -
V: TRBV5-1
D: TRBD1
DNA: TGCGCCAGCAGCCTAGGGACAGGGATAGGAGAAAAACTGTTTTTT
CDR3: CASSLGTGIGEKLFF

J: TRBJ2-7
size: few
V: TRBV28
D: -
DNA: TGTGCCAGCAGTTTCGGACAGCTCCACTTCTACGAGCAGTACTTC
CDR3: CASSFGQLHFYEQYF

J: TRBJ2-7
size: -
V: TRBV4-1
D: -
DNA: TGCGCCAGCAGCCAGTGGAGCTCCTACGAGCAGTACTTC
CDR3: CASSQWSSYEQYF

J: TRBJ1-3
size: few
V: TRBV6-5
D: -
DNA: TGTGCCAGCAGTTACTCGGCTGACTCTGGAAACACCATATATTTT
CDR3: CASSYSADSGNTIYF

J: TRBJ2-7
size: many
V: TRBV5-1
D: TRBD1
DNA: TGCGCCAGCAGCTTGGGTGGGACAGGAAACTACGAGCAGTACTTC
CDR3: CASSLGGTGNYEQYF

J: TRBJ2-1
size: -
V: TRBV9
D: TRBD2
DNA: TGTGCCAGCAGCGAGGTACCGGGACTAGCGGGAAGCTCCTACAATGAGCAGTTCTTC
CDR3: CASSEVPGLAGSSYNEQFF

J: TRBJ2-5
size: many
V: TRBV18
D: -
DNA: TGTGCCAGCTCACCAGGGGAGACCCAGTACTTC
CDR3: CASSPGETQYF

J: TRBJ1-5
size: -
V: TRBV11-2
D: TRBD1
DNA: TGTGCCAGCAGCTTGGGCTACAGGGGAGAAAATCAGCCCCAGCATTTT
CDR3: CASSLGYRGENQPQHF

J: TRBJ2-3
size: many
V: TRBV10-1
D: -
DNA: TGCGCCAGCAGTGAGTCTCGATCTAGCAGAAGCACAGATACGCAGTATTTT
CDR3: CASSESRSSRSTDTQYF

J: TRBJ1-1
size: -
V: TRBV5-1
D: -
DNA: TGCGCCAGCAGCTCGGGGGCGGCCGCCAAGAATGAAGCTTTCTTT
CDR3: CASSSGAAAKNEAFF

J: TRBJ2-5
size: -
V: TRBV3-1
D: TRBD1
DNA: TGTGCCAGCAGCCCGACAGGGGGCGATTTGGAGACCCAGTACTTC
CDR3: CASSPTGGDLETQYF

J: TRBJ2-1
size: many
V: TRBV5-5
D: -
DNA: TGTGCCAGCAGCCCTACTAGCTTTGAGCAGTTCTTC
CDR3: CASSPTSFEQFF

J: TRBJ2-2
size: many
V: TRBV28
D: -
DNA: TGTGCCAGCAGTACCCAAATGGGGGACTGGAAGAACACCGGGGAGCTGTTTTTT
CDR3: CASSTQMGDWKNTGELFF

J: TRBJ2-7
size: -
V: TRBV2
D: -
DNA: TGTGCCAGCAGGAAAACGGACAGTTTCCTGTTAGACGAGCAGTACTTC
CDR3: CASRKTDSFLLDEQYF

J: TRBJ2-7
size: few
V: TRBV5-1
D: TRBD1
DNA: TGCGCCAGCAGCGGAACCGGGACAGGGTTGTTCGAGCAGTACTTC
CDR3: CASSGTGTGLFEQYF

J: TRBJ2-1
size: -
V: TRBV6-4
D: -
DNA: TGTGCCAGCAGTGACTCGTTCAGAAAATCTTATAATGAGCAGTTCTTC
CDR3: CASSDSFRKSYNEQFF

J: TRBJ2-7
size: few
V: TRBV27
D: -
DNA: TGTGCCAGCACCTCAGGGCAGGGGCGGATGTCGGAGCAGTACTTC
CDR3: CASTSGQGRMSEQYF

J: TRBJ1-5
size: -
V: TRBV28
D: -
DNA: TGTACCGGAATGACAGGACGGGCGGGACAGCCCCAGCATTTT
CDR3: CTGMTGRAGQPQHF

J: TRBJ1-5
size: many
V: TRBV20-1
D: TRBD1
DNA: TGCAGTGCTACCAAAGACAGGGGAAATCAGCCCCAGCATTTT
CDR3: CSATKDRGNQPQHF

J: TRBJ2-5
size: many
V: TRBV20-1
D: -
DNA: TGCAGTGCTCCCGCAATCCAAGAGACCCAGTACTTC
CDR3: CSAPAIQETQYF

J: TRBJ1-1
size: many
V: TRBV5-1
D: -
DNA: TGCGCCAGCAGCTTCATCTTTGGGGTGAACACTGAAGCTTTCTTT
CDR3: CASSFIFGVNTEAFF

J: TRBJ1-1
size: many
V: TRBV2
D: -
DNA: TGTGCCAGCAGTGAACGGTGGGGCACTGAAGCTTTCTTT
CDR3: CASSERWGTEAFF

J: TRBJ1-5
size: few
V: TRBV6-1
D: -
DNA: TGTGCCAGCAGCAACTACAGGGACGGTCAGCCCCAGCATTTT
CDR3: CASSNYRDGQPQHF

J: TRBJ1-5
size: many
V: TRBV7-2
D: -
DNA: TGTGCCAGCAGCTTAGACTGGCAACCCCAGCATTTT
CDR3: CASSLDWQPQHF

J: TRBJ2-1
size: few
V: TRBV27
D: TRBD1
DNA: TGTGCCAGCAGTTTATCAGGGGGCGGGTTGTATCGAGAGCAGTTCTTC
CDR3: CASSLSGGGLYREQFF

J: TRBJ2-3
size: many
V: TRBV5-8
D: -
DNA: TGTGCCAGCAGCGAATACACAGATACGCAGTATTTT
CDR3: CASSEYTDTQYF

J: TRBJ2-2
size: few
V: TRBV6-1
D: -
DNA: TGTGCCAGCAAACCGGGCCCAAACACCGGGGAGCTGTTTTTT
CDR3: CASKPGPNTGELFF

J: TRBJ1-1
size: many
V: TRBV9
D: TRBD1
DNA: TGTGCCAGCAGCGTCAACCCAGGGGGGAACACTGAAGCTTTCTTT
CDR3: CASSVNPGGNTEAFF

J: TRBJ2-7
size: many
V: TRBV11-2
D: -
DNA: TGTGCCAGCAGCCCGAGCGGGACAGTCTCCTACGAGCAGTACTTC
CDR3: CASSPSGTVSYEQYF

J: TRBJ2-3
size: many
V: TRBV20-1
D: TRBD2
DNA: TGCAGTGCCCGGACTAGCGGGAACACAGATACGCAGTATTTT
CDR3: CSARTSGNTDTQYF

J: TRBJ2-3
size: -
V: TRBV7-2
D: -
DNA: TGTGCCAGCAGCTTATCGTCACCAGATGCGCAGTATTTT
CDR3: CASSLSSPDAQYF

J: TRBJ2-1
size: many
V: TRBV3-1
D: -
DNA: TGTGCCAGCAGCCATCGAGAGGGCAATGAGCAGTTCTTC
CDR3: CASSHREGNEQFF

J: TRBJ2-5
size: -
V: TRBV7-6
D: TRBD2
DNA: TGTGCCAGCAGCTTAGCCATTAGCGGGGATGGAACTGAGACCCAGTACTTC
CDR3: CASSLAISGDGTETQYF

J: TRBJ1-2
size: many
V: TRBV6-5
D: -
DNA: TGTGCCAGCAGTTACTTTCCGGACACCTATGGCTACACCTTC
CDR3: CASSYFPDTYGYTF

J: TRBJ1-2
size: many
V: TRBV29-1
D: TRBD1
DNA: TGCAGCGTTGAACGGGACAGGGAAGGCTACACCTTC
CDR3: CSVERDREGYTF

J: TRBJ1-2
size: few
V: TRBV7-9
D: -
DNA: TGTGCCAGCAGCTTAAGGACTGGGGGGGGCAGTGGCTACACCTTC
CDR3: CASSLRTGGGSGYTF

J: TRBJ1-6
size: many
V: TRBV5-5
D: -
DNA: TGTGCCAGCAGCTTAGGGTTAAATTCACCCCTCCACTTT
CDR3: CASSLGLNSPLHF

J: TRBJ2-1
size: few
V: TRBV4-1
D: -
DNA: TGCGCCAGCAGCCCATCCAGAAAATACAATGAGCAGTTCTTC
CDR3: CASSPSRKYNEQFF

J: TRBJ2-7
size: many
V: TRBV7-8
D: TRBD2
DNA: TGTGCCAGCAGCTGGGGGACTAGCGGGAGGAGCTCGGGCCCCTACGAGCAGTACTTC
CDR3: CASSWGTSGRSSGPYEQYF

J: TRBJ2-7
size: -
V: TRBV19
D: TRBD1
DNA: TGTGCCAGTAGTACGGGACAGGGCGTCTACGAGCAGTACTTC
CDR3: CASSTGQGVYEQYF

J: TRBJ1-2
size: -
V: TRBV19
D: -
DNA: TGTGCCAGTAGTATTAATTTACAGATCAGCTATGGCTACACCTTC
CDR3: CASSINLQISYGYTF

J: TRBJ2-1
size: many
V: TRBV27
D: -
DNA: TGTGCCAGCAGTTCCTCTGGGTGGGCCAATGAGCAGTTCTTC
CDR3: CASSSSGWANEQFF

J: TRBJ1-2
size: many
V: TRBV6-2/TRBV6-3
D: -
DNA: TGTGCCAGCAGTTTTCCAGCTAACTATGGCTACACCTTC
CDR3: CASSFPANYGYTF

J: TRBJ2-7
size: many
V: TRBV5-6
D: -
DNA: TGTGCCAGCAGCTTACCGTCTGCGAACTTCTACGAGCAGTACTTC
CDR3: CASSLPSANFYEQYF

J: TRBJ1-1
size: -
V: TRBV28
D: -
DNA: TGTGCCAGCAGTTGGTACCATAGAGGGAACACTGAAGCTTTCTTT
CDR3: CASSWYHRGNTEAFF